One T cell receptor beta chain is described in this entry. No antigen is known for it. No base quality information exists; no much larger clone differs at one position. V lost 4 bases and J lost 5 bases; the stretch between them is 3 bases long. CDR1 and CDR2 are drawn from the germline V gene (reference sequence): SEHNR, FQNEAQ. From its cysteine to its phenylalanine, the CDR3 spans 11 amino acids. Only the CDR3 DNA stays, 33 bases, in frame from base 1. This sample's time point label indicates: week 47, end of study. A 20-mer mutant IDH1 peptide at 300 micrograms in Montanide made up each vaccine dose, which was injected subcutaneously together with topical imiquimod. Patients were given eight vaccinations, in weeks 1, 3, 5, 7, 11, 15, 19 and 23, which matched visits V03 through V10. The donors had newly diagnosed IDH1-mutant astrocytomas of WHO grade 3 or 4 that showed loss of nuclear ATRX. The samples were drawn from NOA16, a multicentre, single-arm, open-label phase I trial in Germany that tested a mutant IDH1 peptide vaccine in humans for the first time. Genomic DNA for TCRB sequencing was extracted from EDTA blood using the DNeasy Blood and Tissue Kit.

This sample stems from a study of a mutant IDH1 vaccine in newly diagnosed glioma (dated by TCRdb to about 2021). With regard to the full study: Vaccination began 4-6 weeks after radiotherapy alone, or alongside temozolomide cycles in the chemotherapy-containing groups. Of the approximately 30 treated patients, approximately 60% were male and around 40% were female, and a mean age of 40.4 years was recorded. Before enrollment, most patients had been given radiochemotherapy with temozolomide as standard therapy, while the rest had received either radiotherapy alone or temozolomide alone. The week-35 safety follow-up took place at visit V12, and the week-47 end of study took place at visit V13. Peripheral blood samples were drawn at six visits, namely V03 (baseline), V05, V07, V10, V12 and V13. For exploratory analyses, fewer than 30 treated patients had longitudinal TCRB deep sequencing done wherever samples were available. Study-level results and caveats: The authors noted that analyses of patient blood samples could not be reproduced because of sample limitations. Selection of PBMC samples for TCRB deep sequencing was based on availability. Immune responses induced by the vaccine were seen in 90% to 95% of patients across multiple MHC alleles. Changes in the top peripheral T cell clonotypes picked up by TCRB sequencing did not appear to be linked to pseudoprogression.

Library method: the immunoSEQ multiplex PCR assay. Following the manufacturer's protocol, the hsTCRB Kit was used to amplify rearranged TCR beta chain sequences. TCRB libraries were sequenced on an Illumina MiSeq. From the authors' description of their analysis: Demultiplexing, trimming and gene mapping were performed with the kit vendor's proprietary platform. TCRdb retrieved this table from immuneACCESS and kept in-frame rearrangements only. Not all clones are present; in checked studies, unresolved V genes account for under half, and no reason is known for the remainder. V, J and clone size reflect that table, while D and trimming were determined from the DNA. The sample table records some 35,000 clones; 60% to 75% of these occur just once. Clones ranked in the top ten supply over 7.5% of the sample.

This specimen consisted of PBMCs, obtained from a glioma patient whose treatment included an IDH1 peptide vaccine. This receptor was taken from a man aged 35-49 years with glioma. The chain is assembled from TRBV7-9 and TRBJ1-5, with the D gene not confidently named. DNA sequence: TGTGCCAGCAGCTCCGATCAGCCCCAGCATTTT. The translation is CASSSDQPQHF.